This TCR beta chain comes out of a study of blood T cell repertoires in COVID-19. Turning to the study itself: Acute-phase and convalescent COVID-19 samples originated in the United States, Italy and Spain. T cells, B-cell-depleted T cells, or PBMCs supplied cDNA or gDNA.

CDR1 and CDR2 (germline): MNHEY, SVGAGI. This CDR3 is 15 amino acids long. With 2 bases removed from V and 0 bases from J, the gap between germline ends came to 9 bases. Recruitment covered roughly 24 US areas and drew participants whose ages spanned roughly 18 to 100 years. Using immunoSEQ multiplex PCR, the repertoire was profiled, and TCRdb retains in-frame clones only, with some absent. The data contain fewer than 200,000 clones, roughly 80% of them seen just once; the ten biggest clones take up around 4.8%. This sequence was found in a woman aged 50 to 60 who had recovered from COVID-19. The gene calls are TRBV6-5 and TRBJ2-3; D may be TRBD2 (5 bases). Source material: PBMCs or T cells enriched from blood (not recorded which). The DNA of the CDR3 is TGTGCCAGCAGTTACCTAGCCGCCAGCACAGATACGCAGTATTTT. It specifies CASSYLAASTDTQYF.